Described below is a single T cell receptor beta chain sequence and its context. cDNA came from roughly 0.5 to 1 ug RNA primed by random hexamers. An immunoSEQ multiplex PCR generated amplified TCR beta CDR3 products spanning 54 Vbeta and 13 Jbeta. Each CDR3 protein gets one entry after TCRdb re-called the immunoSEQ multiplex PCR reads with MiXCR. The repertoire holds under 550,000 distinct CDR3 sequences, 85% seen once, with about 0.12% in the top ten. This entry belongs to a study of CD8 T cells in Susac syndrome. The V gene lost 4 bases and the J gene lost 2 bases, with 20 bases spanning the gap. The germline CDR1 and CDR2 sequences are SGHTA and FQGNSA. This CDR3 contains 17 residues. Sequencing of TCR beta was performed on blood CD8+ and CD4+ T cells. It was treatment-naive patients with stable or active relapsing-remitting disease who made up the multiple sclerosis controls. The authors negatively isolated CD8+ and CD4+ T cells and FACS-enriched TEMRA cells.

The sequence derives from a human donor with multiple sclerosis. What was sequenced was CD8+ T cells from PBMCs. This rearrangement joins TRBV7-2 to TRBJ1-2; D gene ambiguous. CDR3 DNA: TGTGCCAGCAGCTGGGAGGTACGGCCTTCTGGGAACTATGGCTACACCTTC. Protein product: CASSWEVRPSGNYGYTF.